The 10 T cell receptor beta chains reported below all come from one sample, sequenced in a study of graft-versus-host responses after intestinal transplantation. Their target antigens are unknown. The method was immunoSEQ multiplex PCR; TCRdb's version includes in-frame clones alone and lacks a portion of them. The sample includes about 64,000 clones, roughly 90% of them seen just once. Source: unstimulated CD8+ T cells sorted from spleen or lymph node cells, taken before transplant. Receptor source: a human donor who was the organ donor for an intestinal transplant.

The V gene is TRBV10-3, the J gene TRBJ2-1; TRBD2 aligns across 9 bases. Germline loops: CDR1 ENHRY, CDR2 SYGVKD. J gave up 9 bases and V 0 bases, and 9 bases lay outside the gene matches. The length of the CDR3 is 16 residues. The CDR3 protein is CAISESGLAPGPEQFF. In nucleotides, the CDR3 is TGTGCCATCAGTGAGTCGGGACTAGCCCCTGGCCCTGAGCAGTTCTTC.

V is TRBV30 and J is TRBJ2-4; 10 nucleotides agree with TRBD2. CDR1 and CDR2 from the germline V gene are GTSNPN and SVGIG (reference sequence). CDR3 length equals 19 residues. The J segment lost 0 bases and the V segment lost 3 bases, leaving 14 bases of the junction unmatched. The CDR3: CAWRGKKTSGFIAKNIQYF. In DNA, the CDR3 is TGTGCCTGGAGGGGTAAAAAGACTAGCGGGTTCATAGCCAAAAACATTCAGTACTTC.

J is TRBJ1-3 and V is TRBV7-2, with 11 bases fitting TRBD1. Looked up from germline, CDR1 is SGHTA and CDR2 is FQGNSA. This CDR3 is built from 17 residues. Trimming took 7 bases from V and 0 from J; bases not matched to a gene: 8. The chain's CDR3 is CASNRGTGGTSGNTIYF. The CDR3 nucleotides read TGTGCCAGCAACCGGGGGACAGGGGGAACCTCTGGAAACACCATATATTTT.

The J gene is TRBJ2-7, the V gene TRBV7-9; D is possibly TRBD2 (6 bases). The CDR3 is 14 residues long. Between the trimmed V and J ends, which lost 10 bases and 3 bases, there was a span of 19 bases. Looked up from germline, CDR1 is SEHNR and CDR2 is FQNEAQ (reference sequence). Here the CDR3 reads CATQVPRGIYEQYF. As DNA, the CDR3 is TGTGCCACCCAGGTCCCACGGGGGATCTACGAGCAGTACTTC.

CDR3 in DNA: TGTGCCAGCAGTGAAGTCGGTGGTAGCACAGATACGCAGTATTTT. As protein: CASSEVGGSTDTQYF. J is TRBJ2-3 and V is TRBV6-1; D is uncertain. CDR1 and CDR2 (germline): MNHNS, SASEGT. Trimming removed 1 base at V and 0 bases at J, with 8 bases between. The CDR3 extends over 15 amino acids.

The CDR3 bases are TGTGCCAGCAGTTTATCGAGGCTTGCGGCGTGGGTGGGCAATGAGCAGTTCTTC. This codes for CASSLSRLAAWVGNEQFF. The genes are TRBV27 and TRBJ2-1; no clear D gene. This CDR3 contains 18 residues. Germline V lookup: CDR1 MNHEY, CDR2 SMNVEV (reference sequence). V was shortened by 0 bases and J by 6 bases, with 21 bases between the two germline ends.

The J gene is TRBJ2-7, the V gene TRBV19; tentative D call: TRBD1 (6 bases). This CDR3 contains 13 residues. Per the germline V gene, CDR1 is LNHDA and CDR2 is SQIVND (reference sequence). V was shortened by 4 bases and J by 5 bases, with 12 bases between the two germline ends. CDR3: CASSTSQGNEQYF. For the CDR3, the DNA is TGTGCCAGTAGTACCTCACAGGGTAACGAGCAGTACTTC.

This chain uses TRBV28 with TRBJ1-1, with 8 bases that match TRBD1. Trimming cost V 4 bases and J 5 bases; bases outside gene matches: 12. CDR3 length equals 16 residues. Per the germline V gene, CDR1 is MDHEN and CDR2 is SYDVKM. CDR3 loop: CASSSPRDRGRTEAFF. CDR3 coding DNA: TGTGCCAGCAGTTCCCCCCGTGACAGGGGTAGGACTGAAGCTTTCTTT.

Written as DNA, the CDR3 is TGCAGTGCTAGGGACAACTACGAGCAGTACTTC. Translated: CSARDNYEQYF. The chain links TRBV20-1 to TRBJ2-7; perhaps TRBD1 as D (5 bases). Deletions cut 3 bases from V and 3 bases from J, with 6 bases between. The germline gives CDR1 DFQATT, CDR2 SNEGSKA (reference sequence). The CDR3 sequence is 11 residues long.

In this sample, this clone turned up once. V and J are TRBV18 and TRBJ1-5, with 7 bases aligning to TRBD1. V was clipped by 2 bases and J by 0 bases; unmatched bases: 10. Looked up from germline, CDR1 is KGHSH and CDR2 is LQKENI. This CDR3 spans 18 amino acids. This CDR3 reads CASSPRGTAPYSNQPQHF. CDR3 coding DNA: TGTGCCAGCTCACCAAGGGGGACAGCACCCTATAGCAATCAGCCCCAGCATTTT.